A selection of T cell receptor beta chains follows, all from one sample in a study of glioma-infiltrating T cells. TCRdb fed the multiplex PCR reads into MiXCR, producing one record per CDR3 protein. In the table there are roughly 120,000 distinct CDR3 sequences, roughly 25% of which are singletons. The material sequenced was glioma tissue, nonneoplastic brain tissue, or PBMCs (not recorded which). The source is a human donor with low-grade glioma or glioblastoma, undergoing nonglioma brain surgery, or in good health (not recorded which). CDR3s include the opening cysteine and the closing phenylalanine or tryptophan. The order of the fields is J gene, clone size, V gene, D gene, CDR3 protein, CDR3 DNA. A D gene is named only where the DNA matches it firmly. Clone size is given for some rows only: seen once, a few or many times, or a class if the clone is expanded.

TRBJ2-7	many	TRBV15	TRBD1	CATSRGWGQGAKDEQYF	TGTGCCACCAGCAGAGGATGGGGACAGGGGGCGAAGGACGAGCAGTACTTC
TRBJ2-1	many	TRBV4-3	NA	CASSQEAYNEQFF	TGCGCCAGCAGCCAAGAGGCCTACAATGAGCAGTTCTTC
TRBJ2-1	few	TRBV5-6	NA	CASSPISSYNEQFF	TGTGCCAGCAGCCCGATAAGCTCCTACAATGAGCAGTTCTTC
TRBJ2-1	NA	TRBV5-1	TRBD2	CASSLGGTVEQFF	TGCGCCAGCAGCCTGGGGGGGACCGTAGAGCAGTTCTTC
TRBJ1-1	few	TRBV7-2	NA	CASSLTGFPEAFF	TGTGCCAGCAGCCTCACTGGATTCCCTGAAGCTTTCTTT
TRBJ2-3	many	TRBV25-1	TRBD2	CASSDTGGPTDTQYF	TGTGCCAGCAGTGACACGGGAGGGCCCACAGATACGCAGTATTTT
TRBJ2-3	many	TRBV7-2	NA	CASSPGWDTQYF	TGTGCCAGCAGCCCAGGGTGGGATACGCAGTATTTT
TRBJ2-1	many	TRBV15	TRBD2	CATSLGTSGNNEQFF	TGTGCCACCAGTCTTGGGACTAGCGGGAACAATGAGCAGTTCTTC
TRBJ2-3	many	TRBV27	NA	CASSPRLVVDTQYF	TGTGCCAGCAGTCCCCGACTAGTGGTAGATACGCAGTATTTT
TRBJ1-1	many	TRBV7-9	NA	CASSLDPTGNTEAFF	TGTGCCAGCAGCTTAGACCCAACGGGGAACACTGAAGCTTTCTTT
TRBJ2-5	once	TRBV18	TRBD2	CASSLGTPTSGQETQYF	TGTGCCAGCTCATTGGGGACTCCAACTAGCGGCCAAGAGACCCAGTACTTC
TRBJ1-1	few	TRBV7-9	NA	CASGSVGLNTEAFF	TGTGCCAGCGGCTCCGTGGGCCTTAACACTGAAGCTTTCTTT
TRBJ2-3	few	TRBV2	TRBD2	CASIAGTPTDTQYF	TGTGCCAGTATAGCGGGCACCCCCACAGATACGCAGTATTTT
TRBJ2-7	NA	TRBV11-1	TRBD1	CASSRTRTGGSYEQYF	TGTGCCAGCAGCCGCACCAGGACAGGGGGCTCCTACGAGCAGTACTTC
TRBJ2-7	many	TRBV7-6	NA	CASSLAPWGGDAYEQYF	TGTGCCAGCAGCTTAGCGCCCTGGGGGGGCGATGCCTACGAGCAGTACTTC
TRBJ2-1	many	TRBV24-1	NA	CATSDSQGFNNEQFF	TGTGCCACCAGTGATTCACAGGGCTTTAACAATGAGCAGTTCTTC
TRBJ1-2	few	TRBV7-9	TRBD1	CASTLGQGKGGYTF	TGTGCCAGCACCTTAGGACAGGGCAAGGGTGGCTACACCTTC
TRBJ2-1	few	TRBV7-9	TRBD2	CASSLALAGGQNEQFF	TGTGCCAGCAGCTTGGCACTAGCGGGAGGGCAGAATGAGCAGTTCTTC
TRBJ2-3	many	TRBV12-3/TRBV12-4	NA	CASRPRDFTDTQYF	TGTGCCAGCAGGCCCAGGGACTTCACAGATACGCAGTATTTT
TRBJ2-7	many	TRBV27	NA	CASSPDAPYEQYF	TGTGCCAGCAGTCCCGACGCCCCCTACGAGCAGTACTTC
TRBJ2-5	many	TRBV5-1	NA	CASSLEGTLYQETQYF	TGCGCCAGCAGCTTGGAAGGCACCTTGTACCAAGAGACCCAGTACTTC
TRBJ2-1	many	TRBV7-6	TRBD2	CASSPIAGGPRGEQFF	TGTGCCAGCAGCCCCATAGCGGGAGGGCCACGGGGTGAGCAGTTCTTC
TRBJ2-5	many	TRBV7-8	NA	CASSLAGRYQETQYF	TGTGCCAGCAGCTTAGCGGGACGGTACCAAGAGACCCAGTACTTC
TRBJ2-1	many	TRBV6-6	TRBD2	CASSYSVRGTSGAYNEQFF	TGTGCCAGCAGTTACTCCGTCCGCGGGACTAGCGGGGCCTACAATGAGCAGTTCTTC
TRBJ2-2	many	TRBV7-2	NA	CASSGWTANTGELFF	TGTGCCAGCAGCGGATGGACGGCGAACACCGGGGAGCTGTTTTTT
TRBJ2-7	many	TRBV20-1	NA	CSAPRGLSSYEQYF	TGCAGTGCTCCGCGGGGGCTAAGCTCCTACGAGCAGTACTTC
TRBJ1-1	many	TRBV10-3	NA	CATRMNTEAFF	TGTGCCACTAGGATGAACACTGAAGCTTTCTTT
TRBJ1-1	many	TRBV2	TRBD1	CASRKDRMNTEAFF	TGTGCCAGCAGGAAGGACAGGATGAACACTGAAGCTTTCTTT
TRBJ1-1	many	TRBV10-3	NA	CAISVDENTEAFF	TGTGCCATCAGTGTTGACGAGAACACTGAAGCTTTCTTT
TRBJ2-2	many	TRBV20-1	TRBD1	CSARAPGQVDTGELFF	TGCAGTGCTAGAGCACCCGGACAGGTGGACACCGGGGAGCTGTTTTTT
TRBJ2-7	many	TRBV7-9	NA	CASSFGGISLYF	TGTGCCAGCAGCTTCGGTGGTATTTCTCTGTACTTC
TRBJ1-2	many	TRBV4-2	NA	CASSQPPLDGYTF	TGTGCCAGCAGCCAACCACCCCTTGATGGCTACACCTTC
TRBJ2-3	many	TRBV20-1	TRBD2	CSATGLAGADTQYF	TGCAGTGCCACGGGACTAGCGGGAGCAGATACGCAGTATTTT
TRBJ2-7	many	TRBV12-3/TRBV12-4	TRBD1	CASSLRDREDEQYF	TGTGCCAGCAGCCTCCGGGACAGGGAGGACGAGCAGTACTTC
TRBJ2-7	many	TRBV4-3	NA	CASSQDQRYEQYF	TGCGCCAGCAGCCAAGATCAGCGGTACGAGCAGTACTTC
TRBJ1-1	few	TRBV9	NA	CASSVAVWNTEAFF	TGTGCCAGCAGCGTAGCGGTATGGAACACTGAAGCTTTCTTT
TRBJ2-5	many	TRBV28	NA	CASSPIWGRRAETQYF	TGTGCCAGCAGTCCAATATGGGGGAGGAGAGCTGAGACCCAGTACTTC
TRBJ2-1	NA	TRBV19	NA	CASSSSASYNEQFF	TGTGCCAGTAGTAGTAGCGCATCCTACAATGAGCAGTTCTTC
TRBJ2-5	few	TRBV4-3	NA	CASSQEHRVRETQYF	TGCGCCAGCAGCCAAGAACACAGGGTCCGAGAGACCCAGTACTTC
TRBJ2-3	many	TRBV28	TRBD2	CASSLSGGGTQYF	TGTGCCAGCAGTTTATCGGGGGGTGGTACGCAGTATTTT
TRBJ1-5	NA	TRBV9	NA	CASSRDGDSNQPQHF	TGTGCCAGCAGCCGGGACGGGGATAGCAATCAGCCCCAGCATTTT